Following are 10 T cell receptor beta chains from one sample sequenced in a study of CD8+ T cells in alopecia areata. Treatment noted: oral pan-JAK inhibitor, 5-10 mg twice daily. Extraction of RNA preceded its reverse transcription into cDNA, which served as the sequencing template. Clones were sequenced by immunoSEQ multiplex PCR, and TCRdb holds only the in-frame ones, with some missing. The table lists approximately 180,000 clones, approximately 52% of them singletons. The sequencing used CD4+ T cells sorted from blood, collected at week 56, from a patient treated with tofacitinib. These receptors all come from a human donor with alopecia areata.

The V call is TRBV29-1, the J call TRBJ1-1, with D perhaps matching TRBD1 (6 bases). Trimming cost V 3 bases and J 0 bases, with 8 bases left between them. In germline, CDR1 is SQVTM, CDR2 ANQGSEA. The CDR3 consists of 13 residues. CDR3 in amino acids: CSVEAGVNTEAFF. CDR3 nucleotide sequence: TGCAGCGTTGAGGCAGGGGTGAACACTGAAGCTTTCTTT.

This clone has more than one count but fewer than ten. V and J are TRBV6-6 and TRBJ2-7; D is uncertain. This CDR3 is 11 amino acids long. In germline, CDR1 is MNHNY, CDR2 SVGAGI (reference sequence). V lost 5 bases, J lost 3 bases, and 5 bases lay in between. The CDR3 here is CASSEYYEQYF. CDR3 nucleotides: TGTGCCAGCAGTGAATACTACGAGCAGTACTTC.

The chain links TRBV20-1 to TRBJ1-2; a weak D match, TRBD1 (5 bases). V was trimmed by 6 bases and J by 10 bases, leaving 12 bases between them. The germline V gene has CDR1 DFQATT and CDR2 SNEGSKA (reference sequence). The CDR3 is made up of 10 amino acids. The CDR3 nucleotides are TGCAGTGCGCTGACAGAAGACTACACCTTC. Amino acid sequence: CSALTEDYTF.

The chain couples TRBV6-6 to TRBJ1-1, with D unclear. The CDR3 is 11 residues long. The germline gives CDR1 MNHNY, CDR2 SVGAGI (reference sequence). V was pared by 5 bases and J by 5 bases, with 6 bases between. CDR3 sequence: CASSRVTEAFF. CDR3 in DNA: TGTGCCAGCAGTAGGGTGACTGAAGCTTTCTTT.

This clone was detected a few times. The chain combines TRBV29-1 with TRBJ1-5, with 9 positions matching TRBD1. The CDR3 contains 13 residues. CDR1 and CDR2 from the germline V gene are SQVTM and ANQGSEA. V trimming: 7 bases; J trimming: 3 bases; junction bases outside the gene matches: 4. The CDR3 region has the DNA TGCAGCGCTGGGACAGGGAACAATCAGCCCCAGCATTTT. It codes for CSAGTGNNQPQHF.

This clone turned up a few times. This chain uses TRBV7-6 with TRBJ2-2; D gene uncertain. The CDR3 sequence is 12 residues long. Germline CDR1 reads SGHVS; CDR2 reads FNYEAQ. Trimming took 7 bases from V and 9 from J, leaving 12 bases between them. The CDR3 here is CASTPGSRELFF. CDR3 DNA: TGTGCCAGCACCCCCGGGTCGCGGGAGCTGTTTTTT.

This rearrangement joins TRBV7-7 to TRBJ2-1; 8 bases align to TRBD2. The CDR3 extends over 15 amino acids. CDR1 and CDR2 (germline): SSHAT, FNYEAQ (reference sequence). The V and J ends lost 9 bases and 5 bases, in that order; junction bases with no gene match: 12. CDR3 DNA sequence: TGTGCCAGTTCGTGGGATAGCGGGGACAACAATGAGCAGTTCTTC. It codes for CASSWDSGDNNEQFF.

This rearrangement joins TRBV11-3 to TRBJ2-7; tentative D call: TRBD1 (6 bases). CDR1 is SGHNT and CDR2 is YENEEA in the germline V gene. Trimming took off 5 bases at V and 2 bases at J, with 13 bases between the two ends. There are 14 residues in the CDR3. The CDR3 protein is CASSPRTDPYEQYF. CDR3 coding DNA: TGTGCCAGCAGCCCCCGGACAGACCCCTACGAGCAGTACTTC.

The table lists this clone with a few counts. The V call is TRBV5-1, the J call TRBJ2-5; 10 bases are a match to TRBD1. With V trimmed by 0 bases and J by 7 bases, 12 bases remained unmatched. CDR1 is SGHRS and CDR2 is YFSETQ in the germline V gene. The length of the CDR3 is 17 residues. CDR3 sequence (DNA): TGCGCCAGCAGCTTGGAATTTGTGGGACAGGGGCCCGGGACCCAGTACTTC. Its translation: CASSLEFVGQGPGTQYF. The variable domain in full, with the rest retrieved from reference TRBV5-1 and TRBJ2-5, is KAGVTQTPRYLIKTRGQQVTLSCSPISGHRSVSWYQQTPGQGLQFLFEYFSETQRNKGNFPGRFSGRQFSNSRSEMNVSTLELGDSALYLCASSLEFVGQGPGTQYFGPGTRLLVL.

This clone was counted a few times. J is TRBJ1-2 and V is TRBV7-9; D call uncertain. The CDR3 sequence is 14 residues long. Germline V gene data show CDR1 as SEHNR and CDR2 as FQNEAQ (reference sequence). V shed 4 bases and J shed 0 bases, with 9 bases lying between them. In DNA, the CDR3 is TGTGCCAGCAGCTCGGCAGGTCCTAACTATGGCTACACCTTC. Residues: CASSSAGPNYGYTF.